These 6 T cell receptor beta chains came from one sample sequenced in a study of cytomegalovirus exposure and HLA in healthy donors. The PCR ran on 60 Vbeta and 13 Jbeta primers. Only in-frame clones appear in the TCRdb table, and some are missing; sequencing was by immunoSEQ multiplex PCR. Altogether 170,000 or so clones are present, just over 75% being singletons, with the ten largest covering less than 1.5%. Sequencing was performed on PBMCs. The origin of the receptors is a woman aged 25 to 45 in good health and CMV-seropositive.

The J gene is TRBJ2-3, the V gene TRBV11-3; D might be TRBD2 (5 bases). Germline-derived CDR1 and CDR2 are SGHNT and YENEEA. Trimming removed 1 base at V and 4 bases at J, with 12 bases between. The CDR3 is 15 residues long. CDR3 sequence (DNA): TGTGCCAGCAGCTTAGTCCCGGGGTCCTCAGATACGCAGTATTTT. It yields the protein CASSLVPGSSDTQYF.

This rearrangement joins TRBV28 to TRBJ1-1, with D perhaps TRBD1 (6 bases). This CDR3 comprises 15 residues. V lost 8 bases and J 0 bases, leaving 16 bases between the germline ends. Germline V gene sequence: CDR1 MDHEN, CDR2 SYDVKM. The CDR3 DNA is TGTGCCAGCGCCAGGGGTAGGGGTATGAACACTGAAGCTTTCTTT. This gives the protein CASARGRGMNTEAFF.

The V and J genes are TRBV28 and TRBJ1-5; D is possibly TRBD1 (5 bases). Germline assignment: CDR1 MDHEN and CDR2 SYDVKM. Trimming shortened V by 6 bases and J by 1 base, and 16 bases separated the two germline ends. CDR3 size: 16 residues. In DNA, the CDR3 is TGTGCCAGCAGGACCCAGGGATTTACCAGCAATCAGCCCCAGCATTTT. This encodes CASRTQGFTSNQPQHF.

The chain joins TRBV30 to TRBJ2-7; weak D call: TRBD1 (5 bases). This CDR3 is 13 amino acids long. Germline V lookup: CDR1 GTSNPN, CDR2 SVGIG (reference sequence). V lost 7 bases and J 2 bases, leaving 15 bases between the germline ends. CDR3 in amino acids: CASEGAGTYEQYF. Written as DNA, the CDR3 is TGTGCCTCGGAAGGGGCAGGGACCTACGAGCAGTACTTC. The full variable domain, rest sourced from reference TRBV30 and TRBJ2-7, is SQTIHQWPATLVQPVGSPLSLECTVEGTSNPNLYWYRQAAGRGLQLLFYSVGIGQISSEVPQNLSASRPQDRQFILSSKKLLLSDSGFYLCASEGAGTYEQYFGPGTRLTVT.

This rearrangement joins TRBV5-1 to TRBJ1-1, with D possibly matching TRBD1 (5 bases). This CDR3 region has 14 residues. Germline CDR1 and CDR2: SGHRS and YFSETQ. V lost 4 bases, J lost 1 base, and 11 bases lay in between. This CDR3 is CASSPREGNTEAFF. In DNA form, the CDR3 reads TGCGCCAGCAGCCCCAGGGAAGGGAACACTGAAGCTTTCTTT.

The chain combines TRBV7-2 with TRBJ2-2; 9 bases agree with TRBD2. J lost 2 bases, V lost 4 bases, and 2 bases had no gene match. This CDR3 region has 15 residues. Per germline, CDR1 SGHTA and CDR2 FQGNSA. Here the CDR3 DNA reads TGTGCCAGCAGCTCGACTAGCGGAAACACCGGGGAGCTGTTTTTT. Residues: CASSSTSGNTGELFF.